The 9 T cell receptor beta chains below were found in one sample sequenced in a study of metastatic and nonmetastatic thyroid tumors. TCRdb re-called clones via MiXCR from the PCR reads. The sample records some 20,000 clones, approximately 22% being singletons. The entire patient cohort was treatment-naive prior to thyroid surgery. Sequences were obtained from tumor tissue. These receptors all stem from a female donor with papillary thyroid cancer or a benign thyroid nodule (not recorded which). Some clones in this sample may be carry-over from other donors' samples.

There are many counts of this clone. This chain joins TRBV12-3 or TRBV12-4 and TRBJ2-3; possibly TRBD2 for D (5 bases). This CDR3 region has 13 residues. The V and J ends lost 6 bases and 2 bases respectively, with 9 bases between them. The CDR3 loop is CASRSGFTDTQYF. CDR3 coding DNA: TGTGCCAGCAGGAGCGGCTTCACAGATACGCAGTATTTT.

The V and J genes are TRBV11-2 and TRBJ1-1; TRBD1 matches 7 bases. This CDR3 region has 14 residues. Trimming took 4 bases from V and 6 from J; bases not matched to a gene: 8. The germline CDR1 and CDR2 sequences are SGHAT and FQNNGV. The CDR3 nucleotides are TGTGCCAGCAGCTCATACCTGGACAGGCCTGAAGCTTTCTTT. Protein: CASSSYLDRPEAFF.

This clone was picked up many times. This may stem from a read error, because a much larger clone lies one nucleotide away. The V and J genes are TRBV20-1 and TRBJ2-2; possibly TRBD2 for D (6 bases). CDR3 length equals 14 residues. The germline gives CDR1 DFQATT, CDR2 SNEGSKA (reference sequence). As DNA, the CDR3 is TGCAGTGCTAGGAAGCTAGTAAACACCGGGGGGCTGTTTTTT. Residues: CSARKLVNTGGLFF.

The chain uses TRBV28 and TRBJ2-7, with D possibly called TRBD1 or TRBD2 (5 bases each). CDR3 length: 13 residues. Trimming stripped 5 bases from V and 3 bases from J, with 11 bases between. Germline assignment: CDR1 MDHEN and CDR2 SYDVKM. In DNA form, the CDR3 reads TGTGCCAGCAGTGCCCGGGACGGCTACGAGCAGTACTTC. The encoded protein is CASSARDGYEQYF.

CDR3 nucleotides: TGTGCCAGCAGTCTCAGCAAGGGGAGTACTGAAAAACTGTTTTTT. As protein: CASSLSKGSTEKLFF. The chain has TRBV3-1 and TRBJ1-4, with D tentatively TRBD1 (5 bases). Germline CDR1 LGHDT, CDR2 YNNKEL (reference sequence). With 6 bases removed from V and 7 bases from J, the gap between germline ends came to 18 bases. The CDR3 length is 15 residues.

There are a few counts of this clone. The chain combines TRBV27 with TRBJ2-1; maybe TRBD2 (6 bases). Germline CDR1 is MNHEY and CDR2 is SMNVEV (reference sequence). This CDR3 is 16 amino acids long. Trimming cost V 2 bases and J 3 bases, with 14 bases left between them. This chain's CDR3 is CASSLGGNQLYNEQFF. The CDR3, as DNA: TGTGCCAGCAGTTTAGGGGGGAATCAGCTCTACAATGAGCAGTTCTTC.

This clone was observed many times. The genes are TRBV7-3 and TRBJ2-7; the match to TRBD2 covers 7 bases. The V segment lost 5 bases and the J segment 5 bases; nucleotides outside the gene matches: 6. The V gene's germline CDR1 is SGHTA and CDR2 FQGTGA. CDR3 length equals 13 residues. In DNA, the CDR3 is TGTGCCAGCAGCCGACGGACTAGGGACGAGCAGTACTTC. As protein: CASSRRTRDEQYF.

In its sample, this clone was seen a few times. The chain has TRBV19 and TRBJ1-3; unclear D gene. V gave up 6 bases and J gave up 0 bases, with 9 bases separating them. CDR1 and CDR2 (germline): LNHDA, SQIVND (reference sequence). CDR3 length: 14 amino acids. Here the CDR3 reads CASSTYVSGNTIYF. Written as DNA, the CDR3 is TGTGCCAGTAGCACGTACGTCTCTGGAAACACCATATATTTT.

This clone was recorded many times. The CDR3 loop reads CASSLRGLAGGNTGELFF. CDR3 nucleotide sequence: TGTGCCAGCAGCTTACGTGGACTAGCGGGAGGTAACACCGGGGAGCTGTTTTTT. The chain combines TRBV11-2 with TRBJ2-2; 14 positions agree with TRBD2. Trimming cost V 2 bases and J 2 bases; bases outside gene matches: 4. Germline V gene lookup returns CDR1 SGHAT and CDR2 FQNNGV. This CDR3 region has 18 residues.